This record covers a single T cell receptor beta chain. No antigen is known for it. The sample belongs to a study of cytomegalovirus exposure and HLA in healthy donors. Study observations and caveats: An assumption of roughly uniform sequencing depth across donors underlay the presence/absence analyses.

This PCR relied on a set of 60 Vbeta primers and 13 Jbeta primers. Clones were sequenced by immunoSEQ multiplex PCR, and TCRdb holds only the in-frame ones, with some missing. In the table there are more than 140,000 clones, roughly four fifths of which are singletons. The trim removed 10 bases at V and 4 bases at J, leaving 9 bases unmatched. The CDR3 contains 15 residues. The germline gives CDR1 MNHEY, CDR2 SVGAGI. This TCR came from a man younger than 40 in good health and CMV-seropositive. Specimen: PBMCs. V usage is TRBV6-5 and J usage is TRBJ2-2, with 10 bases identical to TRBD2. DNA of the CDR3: TGTGCCACAGGATCGGGACTAGCGCTCACCGGGGAGCTGTTTTTT. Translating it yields CATGSGLALTGELFF.